Shown below are 25 T cell receptor beta chains from a single sample sequenced in a study of T cell responses to AZD1222 COVID-19 vaccine. The table came from immunoSEQ multiplex PCR; TCRdb's copy has only in-frame clones and leaves some out. Of roughly 120,000 clones listed, around 92% are singletons. This specimen consisted of peripheral blood, obtained 28 days after the second AZD1222 dose. These receptors were obtained from an adult who received the AZD1222 COVID-19 vaccine.

The table lists this clone with a count of one. The rearrangement links TRBV5-6 to TRBJ2-7; 8 nucleotides match TRBD1. Trimming at V came to 5 bases and at J to 6 bases, leaving 10 bases not matched to a gene. This CDR3 comprises 14 residues. Germline CDR1 and CDR2: SGHDT and YYEEEE. This CDR3 reads CASSSRTGSSEQYF. The CDR3 nucleotides are TGTGCCAGCAGTTCCCGGACAGGGAGTAGCGAGCAGTACTTC. Looking up the rest from reference TRBV5-6 and TRBJ2-7 gives the full variable domain: DAGVTQSPTHLIKTRGQQVTLRCSPKSGHDTVSWYQQALGQGPQFIFQYYEEEERQRGNFPDRFSGHQFPNYSSELNVNALLLGDSALYLCASSSRTGSSEQYFGPGTRLTVT.

The chain uses TRBV29-1 and TRBJ2-1; TRBD2 matches at 7 bases. V dropped 2 bases and J dropped 7; count of bases not matched to a gene: 5. Germline-derived CDR1 and CDR2 are SQVTM and ANQGSEA. This CDR3 comprises 13 residues. The DNA of the CDR3 is TGCAGCGTTGAACATAAGCGGGGAAATGAGCAGTTCTTC. Its translation: CSVEHKRGNEQFF.

This chain joins TRBV6-1 and TRBJ2-2, with 8 bases aligning to TRBD2. Germline V gene data show CDR1 as MNHNS and CDR2 as SASEGT. The CDR3 totals 17 residues. J lost 4 bases, V lost 2 bases, and 9 bases had no gene match. The CDR3 sequence is CASSEKLADKPTGELFF. CDR3 bases: TGTGCCAGCAGTGAAAAACTAGCGGATAAACCCACCGGGGAGCTGTTTTTT.

The chain uses TRBV4-2 and TRBJ2-3; 10 positions agree with TRBD2. The CDR3 is 19 residues long. Per germline, CDR1 LGHNA and CDR2 YNFKEQ. V lost 0 bases and J lost 0; bases outside the gene matches: 9. CDR3 bases: TGTGCCAGCAGCCAAGATCGTTCCGGGACTAGCGTAAGCACAGATACGCAGTATTTT. Its translation: CASSQDRSGTSVSTDTQYF.

This chain uses TRBV11-2 with TRBJ2-2; 9 nucleotides line up with TRBD1. Germline V CDR1 and CDR2: SGHAT, FQNNGV. The CDR3 covers 14 residues. V was clipped by 6 bases and J by 5 bases; unmatched bases: 4. CDR3 sequence: CASRLQGATGELFF. The CDR3 DNA is TGTGCCAGCAGACTACAGGGGGCTACCGGGGAGCTGTTTTTT.

This clone showed up just a few times. The V call is TRBV19, the J call TRBJ1-5; 9 bases are a match to TRBD1. The CDR3 consists of 14 residues. Germline V lookup: CDR1 LNHDA, CDR2 SQIVND (reference sequence). Unmatched junction bases numbered 6, after V lost 9 bases and J lost 3 bases. The CDR3 here is CASQDRGYNQPQHF. CDR3 nucleotides: TGTGCCAGCCAGGACAGGGGCTACAATCAGCCCCAGCATTTT. Full variable domain (remainder filled in from reference TRBV19 and TRBJ1-5): DGGITQSPKYLFRKEGQNVTLSCEQNLNHDAMYWYRQDPGQGLRLIYYSQIVNDFQKGDIAEGYSVSREKKESFPLTVTSAQKNPTAFYLCASQDRGYNQPQHFGDGTRLSIL.

V usage is TRBV7-2 and J usage is TRBJ2-5, with 9 positions matching TRBD2. Germline V gene sequence: CDR1 SGHTA, CDR2 FQGNSA. V was clipped by 7 bases and J by 1 base; unmatched bases: 7. The CDR3 is made up of 15 amino acids. The CDR3 spells CASTPQAGGQETQYF. The CDR3 coding sequence is TGTGCCAGCACCCCCCAAGCGGGGGGCCAAGAGACCCAGTACTTC.

V usage is TRBV28 and J usage is TRBJ1-4; D is unclear. Germline V gives CDR1 MDHEN, CDR2 SYDVKM. The CDR3 totals 15 residues. The V end lost 3 bases, the J end lost 8 bases, and 16 bases lay between the germline ends. Written as DNA, the CDR3 is TGTGCCAGCAGTTTTTTCGCAGTAAAAGAAGAAAAACTGTTTTTT. This translates into CASSFFAVKEEKLFF.

The gene calls are TRBV6-5 and TRBJ2-1; the D is unclear. CDR1 and CDR2 (germline): MNHEY, SVGAGI. The length of the CDR3 is 14 residues. V lost 7 bases, J lost 2 bases, and 12 bases lay in between. The CDR3 here is CASTGGLPYNEQFF. CDR3 nucleotides: TGTGCCAGCACAGGTGGGCTTCCCTACAATGAGCAGTTCTTC.

The chain carries TRBV2 and TRBJ1-4, with D unresolved. The germline V and J ends were trimmed by 6 bases and 7 bases, with 12 bases remaining between them. The CDR3 has 13 amino acids. Germline V gene data show CDR1 as SNHLY and CDR2 as FYNNEI. CDR3 coding DNA: TGTGCCAGCAGCCTACAAGGTTTTGAAAAACTGTTTTTT. This translates into CASSLQGFEKLFF.

The rearrangement links TRBV18 to TRBJ2-7; the D is unclear. The germline V and J ends were trimmed by 2 bases and 0 bases, with 8 bases remaining between them. The germline V gene has CDR1 KGHSH and CDR2 LQKENI. This CDR3 region has 14 residues. DNA of the CDR3: TGTGCCAGCTCACCATTATCTGACTCCTACGAGCAGTACTTC. Encoded protein: CASSPLSDSYEQYF.

DNA for the CDR3: TGTGCCAGTAGTTACGACATCGGGGGACCTAGCACAGATACGCAGTATTTT. Protein product: CASSYDIGGPSTDTQYF. The chain joins TRBV19 to TRBJ2-3, with a possible D match to TRBD2 (6 bases). The CDR3 extends over 17 amino acids. V lost 5 bases and J 0 bases, leaving 18 bases between the germline ends. Germline CDR1 LNHDA, CDR2 SQIVND (reference sequence).

V and J are TRBV7-2 and TRBJ2-1; the D is unclear. V was shortened by 3 bases and J by 5 bases, with 8 bases between the two germline ends. The germline V gene has CDR1 SGHTA and CDR2 FQGNSA. The CDR3 consists of 13 residues. CDR3 region: CASSFGVHNEQFF. The DNA of the CDR3 is TGTGCCAGCAGCTTTGGTGTCCACAATGAGCAGTTCTTC. The complete variable domain, with remaining parts taken from reference TRBV7-2 and TRBJ2-1, reads GAGVSQSPSNKVTEKGKDVELRCDPISGHTALYWYRQSLGQGLEFLIYFQGNSAPDKSGLPSDRFSAERTGGSVSTLTIQRTQQEDSAVYLCASSFGVHNEQFFGPGTRLTVL.

The chain links TRBV3-1 (or the pseudogene TRBV3-2) to TRBJ1-4, with D hard to call. The CDR3 covers 12 residues. Germline V lookup: CDR1 LGHDT, CDR2 YNNKEL (reference sequence). The V gene lost 4 bases and the J gene lost 8 bases, with 8 bases spanning the gap. The chain's CDR3 is CASSPNQEKLFF. The CDR3 coding sequence is TGTGCCAGCAGCCCCAACCAGGAAAAACTGTTTTTT.

The gene calls are TRBV3-1 (or the pseudogene TRBV3-2) and TRBJ2-6, with no clear D. Trimming took 8 bases from V and 2 from J, leaving 7 bases between them. CDR1 is LGHDT, CDR2 YNNKEL, per germline (reference sequence). The CDR3 is made up of 13 amino acids. CDR3 DNA sequence: TGTGCCAGCCCTGTCCCTGGGGCCAACGTCCTGACTTTC. This codes for CASPVPGANVLTF.

V and J are TRBV5-1 and TRBJ2-3, with 7 nucleotides matching TRBD2. This CDR3 spans 19 amino acids. J was trimmed by 3 bases and V by 3 bases; bases with no gene match: 19. Germline CDR1 is SGHRS and CDR2 is YFSETQ. The CDR3 sequence: CASSSHISGSGRATDTQYF. CDR3 nucleotides: TGCGCCAGCAGCTCACATATTTCGGGTTCGGGGAGGGCTACAGATACGCAGTATTTT.

This clone was detected once. This rearrangement joins TRBV15 to TRBJ2-2; 9 nucleotides line up with TRBD1. CDR1 is LNHNV and CDR2 is YYDKDF in the germline V gene (reference sequence). The V and J ends lost 7 bases and 7 bases, in that order; junction bases with no gene match: 7. This CDR3 is built from 14 residues. The CDR3 DNA reads TGTGCCACCAACCATGGGACAGGGAACGGGGAGCTGTTTTTT. Its translation: CATNHGTGNGELFF.

V usage is TRBV20-1 and J usage is TRBJ1-1; D might be TRBD1 (5 bases). The V end lost 3 bases, the J end lost 5 bases, and 13 bases lay between the germline ends. Germline CDR1 reads DFQATT; CDR2 reads SNEGSKA (reference sequence). The CDR3 contains 13 residues. For the CDR3, the DNA is TGCAGTGCTAGTTCAACGGGGGAAACTGAAGCTTTCTTT. This gives the protein CSASSTGETEAFF.

This rearrangement joins TRBV19 to TRBJ1-4, with TRBD1 identical over 7 bases. Germline CDR1 is LNHDA and CDR2 is SQIVND (reference sequence). The CDR3 length is 15 residues. J lost 4 bases, V lost 3 bases, and 5 bases had no gene match. CDR3 coding DNA: TGTGCCAGTAGTATCACGACAGGGATTAATGAAAAACTGTTTTTT. This translates into CASSITTGINEKLFF.

This chain joins TRBV4-1 and TRBJ1-4; 7 bases match TRBD1. Germline V gives CDR1 MGHRA, CDR2 YSYEKL. The J segment lost 5 bases and the V segment lost 1 base, leaving 7 bases of the junction unmatched. CDR3 length: 16 amino acids. The DNA for the CDR3 is TGCGCCAGCAGCCAAGCCTGGGGACAGTGGAATGAAAAACTGTTTTTT. Its protein is CASSQAWGQWNEKLFF.

The chain has TRBV3-1 (or the pseudogene TRBV3-2) and TRBJ2-3; unclear D gene. Germline assignment: CDR1 LGHDT and CDR2 YNNKEL (reference sequence). This CDR3 has 13 amino acids. V was trimmed by 1 base and J by 0 bases, leaving 2 bases between them. The CDR3 is CASSQASTDTQYF. The CDR3 nucleotides are TGTGCCAGCAGCCAAGCTAGCACAGATACGCAGTATTTT.

V and J are TRBV10-3 and TRBJ1-5; 8 bases align to TRBD1. Germline V lookup: CDR1 ENHRY, CDR2 SYGVKD. The CDR3 has 15 residues. The trim removed 0 bases at V and 9 bases at J, leaving 7 bases unmatched. CDR3 DNA sequence: TGTGCCATCAGTGAGTCGGGGCAGGGGGCCAGGCCCCAGCATTTT. It yields the protein CAISESGQGARPQHF.

This clone occurred once. This chain joins TRBV7-9 and TRBJ1-5; TRBD1 might be the D (6 bases). V was cut by 5 bases and J by 5 bases, with 13 bases left in between. The CDR3 totals 14 residues. Germline lookup yields CDR1 SEHNR and CDR2 FQNEAQ (reference sequence). In DNA, the CDR3 is TGTGCCAGCAGCCGCGCGACAGGAGATCAGCCCCAGCATTTT. Encoded protein: CASSRATGDQPQHF.

V gene TRBV11-2 combines with J gene TRBJ1-2, with D tentatively TRBD1 (6 bases). The ends were cut back, 5 bases at V and 2 bases at J, with 15 bases in the middle. The CDR3 extends over 15 amino acids. Germline V gene data show CDR1 as SGHAT and CDR2 as FQNNGV. Here the CDR3 reads CASSARDTQNYGYTF. For the CDR3, the DNA is TGTGCCAGCAGCGCTAGGGACACCCAGAACTATGGCTACACCTTC.

This chain connects TRBV4-2 to TRBJ1-5; the match to TRBD1 covers 7 bases. This CDR3 is built from 16 residues. Germline V gene data show CDR1 as LGHNA and CDR2 as YNFKEQ. The ends lost 0 bases at V and 9 bases at J; junction bases unmatched: 11. The CDR3 protein is CASSQDHEAGGVPQHF. As DNA, the CDR3 is TGTGCCAGCAGCCAAGATCATGAAGCAGGGGGAGTGCCCCAGCATTTT.